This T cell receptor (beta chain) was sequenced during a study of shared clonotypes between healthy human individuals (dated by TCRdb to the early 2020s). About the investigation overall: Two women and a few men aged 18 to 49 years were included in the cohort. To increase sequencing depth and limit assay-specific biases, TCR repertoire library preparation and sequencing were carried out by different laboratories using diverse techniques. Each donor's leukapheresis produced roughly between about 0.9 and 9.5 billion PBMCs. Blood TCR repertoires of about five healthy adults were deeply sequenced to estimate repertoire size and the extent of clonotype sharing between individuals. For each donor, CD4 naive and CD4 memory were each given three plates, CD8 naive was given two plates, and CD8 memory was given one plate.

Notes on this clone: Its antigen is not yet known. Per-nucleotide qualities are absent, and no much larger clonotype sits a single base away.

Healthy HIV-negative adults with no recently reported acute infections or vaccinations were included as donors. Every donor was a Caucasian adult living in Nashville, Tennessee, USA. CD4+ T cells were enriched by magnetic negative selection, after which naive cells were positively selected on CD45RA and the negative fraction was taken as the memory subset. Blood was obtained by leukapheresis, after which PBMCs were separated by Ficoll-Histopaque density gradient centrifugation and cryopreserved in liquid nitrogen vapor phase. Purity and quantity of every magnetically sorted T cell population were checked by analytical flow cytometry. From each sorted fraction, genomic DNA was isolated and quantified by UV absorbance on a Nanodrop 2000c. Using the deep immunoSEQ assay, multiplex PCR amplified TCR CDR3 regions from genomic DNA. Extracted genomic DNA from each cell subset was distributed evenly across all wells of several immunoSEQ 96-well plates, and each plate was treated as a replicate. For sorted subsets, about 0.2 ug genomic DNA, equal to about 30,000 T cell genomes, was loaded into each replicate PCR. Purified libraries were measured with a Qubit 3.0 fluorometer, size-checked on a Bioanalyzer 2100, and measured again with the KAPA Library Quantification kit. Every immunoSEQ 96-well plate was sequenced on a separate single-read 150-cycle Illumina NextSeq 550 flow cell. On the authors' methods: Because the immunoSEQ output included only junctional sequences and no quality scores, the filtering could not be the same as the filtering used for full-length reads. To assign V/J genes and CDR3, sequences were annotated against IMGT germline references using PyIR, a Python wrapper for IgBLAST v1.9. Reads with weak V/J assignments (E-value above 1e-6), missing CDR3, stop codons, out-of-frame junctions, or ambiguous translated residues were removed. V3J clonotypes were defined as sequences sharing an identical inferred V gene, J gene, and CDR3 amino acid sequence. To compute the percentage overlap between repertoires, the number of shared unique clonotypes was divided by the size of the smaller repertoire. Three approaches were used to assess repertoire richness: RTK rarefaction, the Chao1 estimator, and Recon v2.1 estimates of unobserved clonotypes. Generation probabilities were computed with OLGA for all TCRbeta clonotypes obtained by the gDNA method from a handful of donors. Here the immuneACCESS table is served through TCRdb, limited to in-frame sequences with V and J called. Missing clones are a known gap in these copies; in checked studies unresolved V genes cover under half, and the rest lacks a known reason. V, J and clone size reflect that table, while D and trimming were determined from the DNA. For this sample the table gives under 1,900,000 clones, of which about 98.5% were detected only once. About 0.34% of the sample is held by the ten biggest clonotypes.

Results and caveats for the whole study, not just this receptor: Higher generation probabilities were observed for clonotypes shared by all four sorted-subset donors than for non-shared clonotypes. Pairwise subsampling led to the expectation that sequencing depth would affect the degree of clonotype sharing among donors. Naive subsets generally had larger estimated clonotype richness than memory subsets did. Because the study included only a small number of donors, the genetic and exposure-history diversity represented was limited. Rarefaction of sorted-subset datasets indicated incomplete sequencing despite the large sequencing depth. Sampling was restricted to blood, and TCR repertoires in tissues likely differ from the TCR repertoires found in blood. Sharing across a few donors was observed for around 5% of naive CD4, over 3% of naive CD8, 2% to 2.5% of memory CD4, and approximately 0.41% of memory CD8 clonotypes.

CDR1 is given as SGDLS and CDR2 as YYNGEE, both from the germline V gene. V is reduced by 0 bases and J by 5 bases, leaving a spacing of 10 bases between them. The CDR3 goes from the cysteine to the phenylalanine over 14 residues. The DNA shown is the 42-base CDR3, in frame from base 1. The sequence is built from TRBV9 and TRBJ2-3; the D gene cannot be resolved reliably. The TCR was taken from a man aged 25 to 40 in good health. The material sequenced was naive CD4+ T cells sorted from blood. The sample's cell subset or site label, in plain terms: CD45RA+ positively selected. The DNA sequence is TGTGCCAGCAGCGTAGGATCCCTGCGAGATACGCAGTATTTT. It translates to CASSVGSLRDTQYF.